These 24 T cell receptor beta chains were all obtained from the same sample, sequenced in a study of cytomegalovirus exposure and HLA in healthy donors. Vbeta (60) and Jbeta (13) primers were used in the PCR. Produced via immunoSEQ multiplex PCR; TCRdb's table is partial and in-frame only. Of about 110,000 clones listed, about two thirds were seen once; the top ten hold roughly 0.76%. The specimen was PBMCs. These receptors originate from a boy aged 5 to 17 in good health and CMV-seronegative.

This chain links TRBV27 with TRBJ2-7, with D possibly TRBD1 on 6 matching bases. The ends were cut back, 10 bases at V and 0 bases at J, with 10 bases in the middle. Germline V gene sequence: CDR1 MNHEY, CDR2 SMNVEV (reference sequence). The CDR3 runs 12 residues. The CDR3 protein is CATGTSSYEQYF. In DNA, the CDR3 is TGTGCCACCGGGACAAGCTCCTACGAGCAGTACTTC.

The J gene is TRBJ2-1, the V gene TRBV5-1; a weak D match, TRBD1 (6 bases). The CDR3 consists of 16 residues. V was pared by 2 bases and J by 1 base, with 13 bases between. The germline V gene has CDR1 SGHRS and CDR2 YFSETQ. The CDR3 sequence is CASSLGQGLSYNEQFF. The CDR3 DNA sequence: TGCGCCAGCAGCTTAGGTCAGGGGCTGTCCTACAATGAGCAGTTCTTC.

This clone was counted a single time. This chain links TRBV11-3 with TRBJ2-2, with 11 positions matching TRBD2. Germline CDR1 is SGHNT and CDR2 is YENEEA. The CDR3 length is 17 residues. The V gene end was trimmed by 3 bases and the J gene end by 7 bases; junction bases not matched to a gene: 10. CDR3 protein: CASSFWGLAESDGELFF. The CDR3 bases are TGTGCCAGCAGCTTTTGGGGACTAGCGGAATCGGACGGGGAGCTGTTTTTT. The full variable domain, rest sourced from reference TRBV11-3 and TRBJ2-2, is EAGVVQSPRYKIIEKKQPVAFWCNPISGHNTLYWYLQNLGQGPELLIRYENEEAVDDSQLPKDRFSAERLKGVDSTLKIQPAELGDSAVYLCASSFWGLAESDGELFFGEGSRLTVL.

V is TRBV29-1 and J is TRBJ2-1, with D maybe TRBD2 (5 bases). Germline lookup yields CDR1 SQVTM and CDR2 ANQGSEA. The ends were cut back, 0 bases at V and 10 bases at J, with 10 bases in the middle. The CDR3 is made up of 12 amino acids. CDR3 DNA: TGCAGCGTTGAAGATGTCGGGGTAGAGCAGTTCTTC. Encoded protein: CSVEDVGVEQFF.

The chain has TRBV5-8 and TRBJ2-5, with 11 bases lining up with TRBD2. The CDR3 contains 16 residues. Per the germline V gene, CDR1 is SGHTS and CDR2 is YDEGEE. With 5 bases clipped from V and 7 bases from J, the junction kept 13 bases outside the gene matches. The CDR3 DNA sequence: TGTGCCAGCAGGCTAATAGCGGGAGGGGTAATTGTGACCCAGTACTTC. Amino acid sequence: CASRLIAGGVIVTQYF.

The rearrangement joins TRBV27 to TRBJ2-3; tentatively, D is TRBD1 (5 bases). Per germline, CDR1 MNHEY and CDR2 SMNVEV (reference sequence). Trimming pared 10 bases from V and 1 base from J, leaving 15 bases between. The CDR3 runs 14 residues. The CDR3 loop is CAIRRQGRTDTQYF. In DNA, the CDR3 is TGTGCCATCAGGCGGCAGGGCCGCACAGATACGCAGTATTTT.

This clone was observed a few times. The chain joins TRBV9 to TRBJ1-3, with TRBD1 matching over 9 bases. V shed 4 bases, J shed 3 bases, and the junction held 8 bases outside the gene matches. Germline CDR1 and CDR2: SGDLS and YYNGEE. This CDR3 comprises 16 residues. CDR3 protein: CASSLEDRGGGNTIYF. The CDR3 bases are TGTGCCAGCAGCCTCGAGGACAGGGGTGGTGGAAACACCATATATTTT.

The chain carries TRBV5-1 and TRBJ1-3; maybe TRBD1 (6 bases). The CDR3 has 16 amino acids. Germline V CDR1 and CDR2: SGHRS, YFSETQ. Trimming pared 1 base from V and 2 bases from J, leaving 13 bases between. In DNA, the CDR3 is TGCGCCAGCAGCTTGACGCAGGGGACGGCTGGAAACACCATATATTTT. Its protein product is CASSLTQGTAGNTIYF.

Concerning this clone itself: This specimen includes other DNA sequences encoding the same CDR3. The chain uses TRBV5-1 and TRBJ2-1, with TRBD2 matching over 7 bases. Trimming took 0 bases from V and 6 from J; bases not matched to a gene: 3. The CDR3 sequence is 14 residues long. Germline assignment: CDR1 SGHRS and CDR2 YFSETQ. CDR3 coding DNA: TGCGCCAGCAGCTTGGGGCTAGCGGTCAATGAGCAGTTCTTC. As protein: CASSLGLAVNEQFF.

The chain carries TRBV30 and TRBJ1-2, with a possible D match to TRBD1 (6 bases). V was clipped by 0 bases and J by 6 bases, with 11 bases between them. The CDR3 loop spans 13 amino acids. Germline V CDR1 and CDR2: GTSNPN, SVGIG (reference sequence). CDR3 sequence reads: CAWSVLGADGYTF. CDR3 bases: TGTGCCTGGAGTGTATTGGGGGCAGATGGCTACACCTTC.

V and J are TRBV2 and TRBJ1-1; tentatively, D is TRBD1 (5 bases). Germline V gives CDR1 SNHLY, CDR2 FYNNEI. The CDR3 extends over 13 amino acids. Trimming took off 9 bases at V and 0 bases at J, with 11 bases between the two ends. The CDR3 DNA reads TGTGCCAGTAGACAGTTCATGAACACTGAAGCTTTCTTT. Amino acids: CASRQFMNTEAFF.

The CDR3 is CASSPSWETDTQYF. The CDR3 bases are TGTGCCAGCAGCCCCAGTTGGGAGACAGATACGCAGTATTTT. The V and J genes are TRBV27 and TRBJ2-3, with D possibly matching TRBD2 (5 bases). This CDR3 is 14 amino acids long. Trimming took 6 bases from V and 3 from J, leaving 13 bases between them. Germline assignment: CDR1 MNHEY and CDR2 SMNVEV (reference sequence).

This chain's CDR3 is CASSDGLAGDEQFF. CDR3 in DNA: TGTGCCAGCAGTGACGGACTAGCGGGAGATGAGCAGTTCTTC. The chain is built from TRBV6-4 and TRBJ2-1; 13 nucleotides match TRBD2. Germline values: CDR1 MRHNA, CDR2 SNTAGT. The CDR3 is 14 amino acids. The V gene end was trimmed by 2 bases and the J gene end by 8 bases; junction bases not matched to a gene: 0.

This clone was observed once. The gene calls are TRBV2 and TRBJ1-1, with 8 bases identical to TRBD1. Germline V gene lookup returns CDR1 SNHLY and CDR2 FYNNEI. CDR3 length: 13 amino acids. The ends lost 6 bases at V and 5 bases at J; junction bases unmatched: 5. Here the CDR3 reads CASRDRVGTEAFF. CDR3 in DNA: TGTGCCAGCAGGGACAGGGTGGGTACTGAAGCTTTCTTT.

The genes are TRBV25-1 and TRBJ1-2; D is perhaps TRBD1 (5 bases). This CDR3 comprises 12 residues. Germline V gene data show CDR1 as MGHDK and CDR2 as SYGVNS. Between the trimmed V and J ends, which lost 3 bases and 5 bases, there was a span of 7 bases. The CDR3 loop is CASSEGLYGYTF. CDR3 coding DNA: TGTGCCAGCAGTGAGGGACTTTATGGCTACACCTTC.

The V and J genes are TRBV28 and TRBJ1-2; D perhaps matches TRBD1 (5 bases). This CDR3 comprises 13 residues. Trimming took 2 bases from V and 2 from J, leaving 6 bases between them. Germline CDR1 reads MDHEN; CDR2 reads SYDVKM. The CDR3 DNA follows: TGTGCCAGCAGTTTACCAGGGAACTATGGCTACACCTTC. This sequence encodes CASSLPGNYGYTF.

This clone is termed medium-sized. The V gene is TRBV7-8, the J gene TRBJ1-1, with TRBD1 matching 9 bases. Germline V CDR1 and CDR2: SGHVS, FQNEAQ. Germline trimming cut 5 bases from V and 10 bases from J; bases unmatched to any gene: 11. This CDR3 has 14 residues. This chain's CDR3 is CASSARDRDFGAFF. The CDR3 DNA reads TGTGCCAGCAGCGCCCGGGACAGGGATTTTGGAGCTTTCTTT.

V and J are TRBV27 and TRBJ2-5, with 9 bases matching TRBD2. Germline V CDR1 and CDR2: MNHEY, SMNVEV (reference sequence). The CDR3 has 17 amino acids. The trim removed 6 bases at V and 1 base at J, leaving 12 bases unmatched. CDR3 residues: CASSFFRSGGRQETQYF. The CDR3, as DNA: TGTGCCAGCAGCTTTTTTCGTAGCGGGGGCCGCCAAGAGACCCAGTACTTC.

This rearrangement joins TRBV29-1 to TRBJ1-1; D is possibly TRBD1 (5 bases). Germline V gives CDR1 SQVTM, CDR2 ANQGSEA. V lost 4 bases and J lost 5, with 11 bases in between. The CDR3 totals 12 residues. CDR3 nucleotide sequence: TGCAGCGTTGTCTCAGGGTGGACTGAAGCTTTCTTT. It codes for CSVVSGWTEAFF.

The chain uses TRBV19 and TRBJ1-1, with D unclear. The germline CDR1 and CDR2 sequences are LNHDA and SQIVND (reference sequence). V was shortened by 5 bases and J by 0 bases, with 10 bases between the two germline ends. There are 14 residues in the CDR3. CDR3 region: CASSVTLMNTEAFF. The CDR3 DNA reads TGTGCCAGTAGTGTGACACTCATGAACACTGAAGCTTTCTTT.

This clone has only one observation. The chain uses TRBV5-1 and TRBJ2-1; a possible D gene is TRBD1 (6 bases). This CDR3 has 16 residues. CDR1 and CDR2 from the germline V gene are SGHRS and YFSETQ. Trimming stripped 4 bases from V and 8 bases from J, with 22 bases between. In DNA form, the CDR3 reads TGCGCCAGCAGCCCGGTGGGCAGGACAGCAGTCGATGAGCAGTTCTTC. This sequence encodes CASSPVGRTAVDEQFF.

The table lists this clone with a few counts. CDR3 loop: CASSAVGQSTEAFF. The CDR3 DNA sequence: TGTGCCAGCAGCGCCGTGGGACAGTCGACTGAAGCTTTCTTT. The genes are TRBV9 and TRBJ1-1; 7 bases line up with TRBD1. V shed 3 bases and J 5 bases; nucleotides not matched to a gene: 7. The CDR3 consists of 14 residues. CDR1 SGDLS and CDR2 YYNGEE come from the germline V gene.

The J gene is TRBJ2-7, the V gene TRBV6-9, with TRBD2 as a possible D gene (6 bases). Trimming removed 1 base at V and 5 bases at J, with 18 bases between. Looked up from germline, CDR1 is MNHGY and CDR2 is SVAAGI. The CDR3 contains 16 residues. CDR3 sequence: CASSYYSVISGNEQYF. The CDR3, as DNA: TGTGCCAGCAGTTATTACAGCGTAATTAGCGGCAACGAGCAGTACTTC.

J is TRBJ1-6 and V is TRBV9; D ambiguous. The germline CDR1 and CDR2 sequences are SGDLS and YYNGEE. The CDR3 has 16 residues. V dropped 0 bases and J dropped 4 bases, with 11 bases sitting between them. In nucleotides, the CDR3 is TGTGCCAGCAGCGTAGAAGGCACAGCTTATAATTCACCCCTCCACTTT. Protein product: CASSVEGTAYNSPLHF.